The rows below give T cell receptor beta chains drawn from one sample of a study of shared clonotypes between healthy human individuals. Assay: immunoSEQ multiplex PCR; the TCRdb copy retains only in-frame clones and omits some. Here the sample spans hundreds of thousands of clones, about two thirds being singletons. The specimen was memory CD4+ T cells sorted from blood. All receptors come from a woman aged 30 to 39 in good health. CDR3s include the opening cysteine and the closing phenylalanine or tryptophan. The D gene is left open where the match is weak. Size is stated for part of the rows, as once, few or many counts, or as a class when the clone is expanded.

v_call	j_call	clone_size	d_call	cdr3_nt	cdr3_aa
TRBV5-6	TRBJ2-5	once	.	TGTGCCAGCTCCAAGGGGACCGGGCAAGAGACCCAGTACTTC	CASSKGTGQETQYF
TRBV6-5	TRBJ2-1	.	.	TGTGCCAGCCGACCCCCGGGGGCTCGGAATGAGCAGTTCTTC	CASRPPGARNEQFF
TRBV4-1	TRBJ2-7	.	TRBD1	TGCGCCAGCAGCCAACCGGGACAGGTTTACGAGCAGTACTTC	CASSQPGQVYEQYF
TRBV10-1	TRBJ1-1	.	.	TGCGCCAGCAGTGAGAACCGGGACACTGAAGCTTTCTTT	CASSENRDTEAFF
TRBV6-6	TRBJ2-7	.	.	TGTGCCAGCACCCCAAGTGGGGCAGGGGTTCGGTACGAGCAGTACTTC	CASTPSGAGVRYEQYF
TRBV23-1	TRBJ2-6	.	.	TGCGCCAGCAGTTACGGACGGCAACAAAGTCGGGCCAACGTCCTGACTTTC	CASSYGRQQSRANVLTF
TRBV10-2	TRBJ2-7	.	TRBD2	TGCGCCAGCAGTGAGAGGGCGAGCGGGAGGAACGAGCAGTACTTC	CASSERASGRNEQYF
TRBV28	TRBJ2-7	.	TRBD1	TGTGCCAGCAGTACCGAGGGACAGGGGGCTTACGAGCAGTACTTC	CASSTEGQGAYEQYF
TRBV12-5	TRBJ2-6	.	TRBD1	TGTGCTAGTGGTTGGAAACCGGGACAGGGGGCTTTAAGCTCTGGGGCCAACGTCCTGACTTTC	CASGWKPGQGALSSGANVLTF
TRBV10-1	TRBJ2-5	few	.	TGCGCCAGCAGTGACGGAATTAGCGGACAGTCGCAAGAGACCCAGTACTTC	CASSDGISGQSQETQYF
TRBV5-4	TRBJ2-1	.	.	TGTGCCAGCAGCTTGGGATTACCCAGCTCCTACAATGAGCAGTTCTTC	CASSLGLPSSYNEQFF
TRBV7-9	TRBJ2-2	.	TRBD1	TGTGCCAGCAGCCCCGGGACAGCCAACACCGGGGAGCTGTTTTTT	CASSPGTANTGELFF
TRBV7-2	TRBJ2-7	.	TRBD2	TGTGCCAGCAGCTCTCAAGCGGGAGGGGAAGTCTACGAGCAGTACTTC	CASSSQAGGEVYEQYF
TRBV19	TRBJ1-1	.	.	TGTGCCAGCAACAAACAGCAGAACACTGAAGCTTTCTTT	CASNKQQNTEAFF
TRBV19	TRBJ2-7	.	TRBD1	TGTGCCAGTAGTGTGACAGGGCCCTACGAGCAGTACTTC	CASSVTGPYEQYF
TRBV21-1	TRBJ2-7	.	.	TGTGCCAGCAGCAAAACAGGACGGTCCTTCTCCTACGAGCAGTACTTC	CASSKTGRSFSYEQYF
TRBV9	TRBJ1-5	.	.	TGTGCCAGCAGCGTAGGGGGCGAACAGCCCCAGCATTTT	CASSVGGEQPQHF
TRBV10-2	TRBJ2-1	.	TRBD1	TGCGCCAGCAGTGAGTCGGGACAGGGGGCAGCGGGGTCCACTTACAATGAGCAGTTCTTC	CASSESGQGAAGSTYNEQFF
TRBV2	TRBJ2-1	many	.	TGTGCCAGCGTAGGCGGATACTCCTACAATGAGCAGTTCTTC	CASVGGYSYNEQFF
TRBV5-1	TRBJ2-3	.	.	TGCGCCAGCGGGCTCGGCCCTAGCACAGATACGCAGTATTTT	CASGLGPSTDTQYF
TRBV10-3	TRBJ2-2	.	.	TGTGCCATCAGGGGGAGTCGTAACACCGGGGAGCTGTTTTTT	CAIRGSRNTGELFF
TRBV5-1	TRBJ1-3	many	.	TGCGCCAGCAGCTTGGGGACAGCTGGAAACACCATATATTTT	CASSLGTAGNTIYF
TRBV5-5	TRBJ1-1	.	.	TGTGCCAGCAGCTTGGTTGGGGGGCATAGCACTGAAGCTTTCTTT	CASSLVGGHSTEAFF
TRBV9	TRBJ1-3	.	.	TGTGCCAGCAGCTCTCGTGGCGGAAACACCATATATTTT	CASSSRGGNTIYF
TRBV12-5	TRBJ1-1	.	.	TGTGCTAGTGGTCCGGGGACGAATGAAGCTTTCTTT	CASGPGTNEAFF
TRBV6-6	TRBJ2-2	few	.	TGTGCCAGCCGTACAGGCCCGCACACCGGGGAGCTGTTTTTT	CASRTGPHTGELFF
TRBV6-6	TRBJ2-3	.	TRBD2	TGTGCCAGCAGTTACTCGAGTGGACTAGCGCCGGATACGCAGTATTTT	CASSYSSGLAPDTQYF
TRBV5-1	TRBJ2-2	.	.	TGCGCCAGCAGGCGTGACACGATATCACCCGGGGAGCTGTTTTTT	CASRRDTISPGELFF
TRBV14	TRBJ2-7	.	.	TGTGCCAGCAGCCCAGGACCCTTGGGTACCGAGCAGTACTTC	CASSPGPLGTEQYF
TRBV18	TRBJ2-6	.	.	TGTGCCAGCTCACCAGGGAGCTCTGGGGCCAACGTCCTGACTTTC	CASSPGSSGANVLTF
TRBV7-9	TRBJ2-7	.	.	TGTGCCAGCAGCTTAGAACGGGGGATCGAGCAGTACTTC	CASSLERGIEQYF
TRBV5-6	TRBJ2-5	.	TRBD1	TGTGCCAGCAGCGGAGGACAGGGGGAGACCCAGTACTTC	CASSGGQGETQYF
TRBV7-9	TRBJ1-3	.	.	TGTGCCAGCAGCCCTACCGAGGTAGGGACTGGAAACACCATATATTTT	CASSPTEVGTGNTIYF
TRBV11-3	TRBJ2-5	.	.	TGTGCCAGCAGCTTAGGGACTACCTCACCGGGGCCCAGCGAGACCCAGTACTTC	CASSLGTTSPGPSETQYF
TRBV7-8	TRBJ1-1	.	.	TGTGCCAGCAGCTTAGCGGGGCCCGTGAACACTGAAGCTTTCTTT	CASSLAGPVNTEAFF
TRBV27	TRBJ2-3	.	.	TGTGCCAGCAGTTTACAGCAGATCACAGATACGCAGTATTTT	CASSLQQITDTQYF
TRBV7-2	TRBJ2-7	.	TRBD1	TGTGCCAGCAGCCTCCGGGACAGGGGTTCCCGTAGGGATCAGTACTTC	CASSLRDRGSRRDQYF
TRBV7-3	TRBJ2-3	.	TRBD2	TGTGCCAGCAGCCCGGGTGGCGGGAGGCTCACAGATACGCAGTATTTT	CASSPGGGRLTDTQYF
TRBV11-2	TRBJ2-3	.	.	TGTGCCAGCAGCTACGAGACAGAGCCTAGCACAGATACGCAGTATTTT	CASSYETEPSTDTQYF
TRBV6-5	TRBJ2-7	.	TRBD1	TGTGCCAGCAGGAGTGGGACAGGCCACGAGCAGTACTTC	CASRSGTGHEQYF
TRBV6-6	TRBJ2-7	many	.	TGTGCCAGCAGCCCCAGGGCCTTACCCTCAGAGCAGTACTTC	CASSPRALPSEQYF
TRBV27	TRBJ2-7	once	.	TGTGCCAGCAGCGAGGACATCCTTTACGGGCACTACGAGCAGTACTTC	CASSEDILYGHYEQYF
TRBV5-1	TRBJ1-5	.	TRBD1	TGCGCCAGCAGTGAGGGGGCTGGTCCCAATCAGCCCCAGCATTTT	CASSEGAGPNQPQHF
TRBV7-2	TRBJ2-3	.	.	TGTGCCAGCAGCTTAAATAGGGGCGCAGATACGCAGTATTTT	CASSLNRGADTQYF
TRBV18	TRBJ1-1	.	TRBD1	TGTGCCAGCTCACCACGGGGACAGCAGAACACTGAAGCTTTCTTT	CASSPRGQQNTEAFF
TRBV6-6	TRBJ1-5	.	.	TGTGCCAGCAGTACCACAGGGCCGAGCAATCAGCCCCAGCATTTT	CASSTTGPSNQPQHF
TRBV11-2	TRBJ2-2	.	TRBD2	TGTGCCAGCAGCTCCCGGACTAGCGGGTCGAACACCGGGGAGCTGTTTTTT	CASSSRTSGSNTGELFF
TRBV7-3	TRBJ2-6	.	.	TGTGCCAGCAGCTTACGGGGATCCGGGGCCAACGTCCTGACTTTC	CASSLRGSGANVLTF
TRBV7-9	TRBJ2-5	.	.	TGTGCCAGCAGCTCCCGCATAGGGAAAGAGACCCAGTACTTC	CASSSRIGKETQYF
TRBV4-2	TRBJ2-7	.	TRBD2	TGTGCCAGCAGCCCCACTAGCGGGTTGTCCTACGAGCAGTACTTC	CASSPTSGLSYEQYF
TRBV30	TRBJ2-5	.	.	TGTGCCTGGAGTGTTCACCAAGAGACCCAGTACTTC	CAWSVHQETQYF
TRBV29-1	TRBJ1-3	once	TRBD1	TGCAGCGTTGGGGACAGACCAGAATCTGGAAACACCATATATTTT	CSVGDRPESGNTIYF